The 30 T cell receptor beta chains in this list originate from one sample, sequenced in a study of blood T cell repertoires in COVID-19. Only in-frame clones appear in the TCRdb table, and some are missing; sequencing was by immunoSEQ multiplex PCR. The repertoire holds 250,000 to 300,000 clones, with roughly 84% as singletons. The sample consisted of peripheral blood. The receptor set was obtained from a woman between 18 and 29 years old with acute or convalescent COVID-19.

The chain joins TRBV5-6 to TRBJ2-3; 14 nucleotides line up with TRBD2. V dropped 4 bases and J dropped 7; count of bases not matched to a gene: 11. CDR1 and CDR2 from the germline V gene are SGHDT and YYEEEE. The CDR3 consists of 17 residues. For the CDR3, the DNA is TGTGCCAGCAGCCGGGGGACTAGCGGGAGACCACACCATACGCAGTATTTT. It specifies CASSRGTSGRPHHTQYF.

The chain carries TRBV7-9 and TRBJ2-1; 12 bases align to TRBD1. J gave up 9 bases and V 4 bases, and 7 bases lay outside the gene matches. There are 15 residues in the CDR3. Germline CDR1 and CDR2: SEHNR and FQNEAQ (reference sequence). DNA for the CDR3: TGTGCCAGCAGCTCCGGGACAGGGGGCGAGGGTGAGCAGTTCTTC. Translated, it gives CASSSGTGGEGEQFF.

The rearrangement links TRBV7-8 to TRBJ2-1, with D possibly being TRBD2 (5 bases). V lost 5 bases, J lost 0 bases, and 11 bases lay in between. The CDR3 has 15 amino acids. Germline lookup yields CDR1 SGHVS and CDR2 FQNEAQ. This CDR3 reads CASSQRVRSYNEQFF. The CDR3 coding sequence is TGTGCCAGCAGCCAGAGGGTTCGCTCCTACAATGAGCAGTTCTTC.

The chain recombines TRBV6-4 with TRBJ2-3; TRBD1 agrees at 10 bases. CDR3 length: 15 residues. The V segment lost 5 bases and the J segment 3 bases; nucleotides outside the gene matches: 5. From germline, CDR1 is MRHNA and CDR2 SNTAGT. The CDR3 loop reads CASSSGQGVTDTQYF. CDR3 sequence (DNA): TGTGCCAGCAGTTCCGGACAGGGGGTAACAGATACGCAGTATTTT.

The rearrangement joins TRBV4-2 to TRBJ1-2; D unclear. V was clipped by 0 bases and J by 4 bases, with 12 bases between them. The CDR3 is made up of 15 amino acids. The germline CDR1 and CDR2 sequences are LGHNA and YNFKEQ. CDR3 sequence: CASSQDSLAPYGYTF. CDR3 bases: TGTGCCAGCAGCCAAGACTCCCTGGCCCCCTATGGCTACACCTTC.

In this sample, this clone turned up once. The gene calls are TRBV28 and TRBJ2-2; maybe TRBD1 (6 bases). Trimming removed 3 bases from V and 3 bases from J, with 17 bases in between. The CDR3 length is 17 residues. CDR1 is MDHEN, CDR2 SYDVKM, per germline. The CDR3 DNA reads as TGTGCCAGCAGTTTGCGGGCCTGGGGGCGGGACACCGGGGAGCTGTTTTTT. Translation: CASSLRAWGRDTGELFF. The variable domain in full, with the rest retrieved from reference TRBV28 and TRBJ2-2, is DVKVTQSSRYLVKRTGEKVFLECVQDMDHENMFWYRQDPGLGLRLIYFSYDVKMKEKGDIPEGYSVSREKKERFSLILESASTNQTSMYLCASSLRAWGRDTGELFFGEGSRLTVL.

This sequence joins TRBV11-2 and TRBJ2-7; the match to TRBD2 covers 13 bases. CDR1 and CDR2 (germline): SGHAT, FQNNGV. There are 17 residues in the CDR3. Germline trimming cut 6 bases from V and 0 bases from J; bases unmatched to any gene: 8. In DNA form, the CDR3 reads TGTGCCAGCAGACGACCCGGGACTAGCGGGAACTCCTACGAGCAGTACTTC. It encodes CASRRPGTSGNSYEQYF.

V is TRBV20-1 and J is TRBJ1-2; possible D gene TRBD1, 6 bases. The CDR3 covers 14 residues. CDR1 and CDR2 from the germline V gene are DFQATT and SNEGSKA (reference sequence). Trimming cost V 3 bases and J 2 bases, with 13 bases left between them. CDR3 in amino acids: CSASTTGSNYGYTF. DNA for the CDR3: TGCAGTGCTAGTACTACAGGGTCGAACTATGGCTACACCTTC.

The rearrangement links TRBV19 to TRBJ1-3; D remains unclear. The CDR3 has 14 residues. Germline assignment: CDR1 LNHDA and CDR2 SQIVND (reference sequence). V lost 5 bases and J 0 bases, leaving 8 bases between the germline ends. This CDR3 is CASSLRLSGNTIYF. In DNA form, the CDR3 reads TGTGCCAGTAGTTTGAGGCTCTCTGGAAACACCATATATTTT.

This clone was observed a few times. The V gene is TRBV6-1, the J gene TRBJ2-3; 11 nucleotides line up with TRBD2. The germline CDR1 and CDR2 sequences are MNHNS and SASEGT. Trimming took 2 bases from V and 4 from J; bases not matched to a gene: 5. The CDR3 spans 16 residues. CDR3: CASSELIAGGADTQYF. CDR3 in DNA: TGTGCCAGCAGTGAACTTATAGCGGGAGGGGCAGATACGCAGTATTTT.

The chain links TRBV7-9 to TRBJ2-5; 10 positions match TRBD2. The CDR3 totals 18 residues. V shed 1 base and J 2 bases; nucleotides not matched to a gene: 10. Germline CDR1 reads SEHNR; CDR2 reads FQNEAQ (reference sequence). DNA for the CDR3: TGTGCCAGCAGCTTAGGATGGCTAGCGGGAGCTGGGCAAGAGACCCAGTACTTC. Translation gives CASSLGWLAGAGQETQYF.

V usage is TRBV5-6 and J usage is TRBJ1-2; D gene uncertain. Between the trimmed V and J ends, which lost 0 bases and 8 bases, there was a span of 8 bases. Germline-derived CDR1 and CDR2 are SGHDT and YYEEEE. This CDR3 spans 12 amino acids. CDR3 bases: TGTGCCAGCAGCTTGGGCGTTCTCGGCTACACCTTC. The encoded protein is CASSLGVLGYTF.

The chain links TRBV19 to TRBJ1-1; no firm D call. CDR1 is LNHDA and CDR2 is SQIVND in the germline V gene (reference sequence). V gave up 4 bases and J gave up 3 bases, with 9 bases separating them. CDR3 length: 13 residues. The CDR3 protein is CASSSHSDTEAFF. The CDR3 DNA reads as TGTGCCAGTAGTAGTCATTCGGACACTGAAGCTTTCTTT.

In DNA form, the CDR3 reads TGTGCCAGCAGCCAATCTAGCCGGGACAGATCCTACGAGCAGTACTTC. The encoded protein is CASSQSSRDRSYEQYF. The V and J genes are TRBV16 and TRBJ2-7; 7 bases are a match to TRBD1. The junction had 6 bases not matched to a gene; V was cut back by 0 bases and J by 1 base. The CDR3 is made up of 16 amino acids. From germline, CDR1 is KGHSY and CDR2 FQNENV.

For the CDR3, the DNA is TGTGCCAGTAGAGTAGGGGCTGGGGCCAACGTCCTGACTTTC. It codes for CASRVGAGANVLTF. The V call is TRBV19, the J call TRBJ2-6; tentative D call: TRBD1 (5 bases). This CDR3 spans 14 amino acids. With 6 bases removed from V and 2 bases from J, the gap between germline ends came to 8 bases. In germline, CDR1 is LNHDA, CDR2 SQIVND (reference sequence).

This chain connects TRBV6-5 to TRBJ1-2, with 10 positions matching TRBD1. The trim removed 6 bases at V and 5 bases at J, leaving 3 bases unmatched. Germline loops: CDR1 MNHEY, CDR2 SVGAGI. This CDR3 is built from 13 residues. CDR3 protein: CASRPGQGYGYTF. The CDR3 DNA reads TGTGCCAGCAGACCGGGACAGGGGTATGGCTACACCTTC.

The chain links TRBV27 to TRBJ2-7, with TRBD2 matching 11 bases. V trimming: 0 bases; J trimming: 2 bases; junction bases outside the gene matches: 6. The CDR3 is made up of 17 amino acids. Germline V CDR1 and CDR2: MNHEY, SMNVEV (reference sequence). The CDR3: CASSLSLAGVPPYEQYF. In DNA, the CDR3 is TGTGCCAGCAGTTTATCACTAGCGGGAGTCCCTCCCTACGAGCAGTACTTC.

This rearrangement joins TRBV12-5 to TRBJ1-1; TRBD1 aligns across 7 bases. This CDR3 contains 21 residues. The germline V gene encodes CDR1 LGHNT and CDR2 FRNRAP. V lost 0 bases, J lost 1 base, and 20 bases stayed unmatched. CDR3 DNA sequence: TGTGCTAGTGGTTTGGTACGGGCAGGGGGACTGTCAAAATCGACGAACACTGAAGCTTTCTTT. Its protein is CASGLVRAGGLSKSTNTEAFF.

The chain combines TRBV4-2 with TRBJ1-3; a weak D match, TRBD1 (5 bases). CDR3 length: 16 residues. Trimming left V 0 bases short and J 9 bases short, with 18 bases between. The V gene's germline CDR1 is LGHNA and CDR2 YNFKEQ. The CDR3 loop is CASSQDSAGPEGTIYF. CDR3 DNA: TGTGCCAGCAGCCAAGACTCGGCGGGACCCGAGGGCACCATATATTTT.

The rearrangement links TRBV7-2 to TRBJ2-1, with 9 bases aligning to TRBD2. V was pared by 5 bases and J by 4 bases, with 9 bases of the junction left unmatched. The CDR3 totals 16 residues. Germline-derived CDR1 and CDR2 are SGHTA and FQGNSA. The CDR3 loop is CASSLLAGGVYNEQFF. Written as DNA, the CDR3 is TGTGCCAGCAGCCTTCTGGCGGGGGGGGTATACAATGAGCAGTTCTTC.

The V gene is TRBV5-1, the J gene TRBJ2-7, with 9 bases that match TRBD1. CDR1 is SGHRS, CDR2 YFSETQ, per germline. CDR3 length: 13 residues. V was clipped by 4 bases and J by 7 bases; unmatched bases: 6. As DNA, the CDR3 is TGCGCCAGCAGCACCGGGACAGGGAGTGAGCAGTACTTC. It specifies CASSTGTGSEQYF.

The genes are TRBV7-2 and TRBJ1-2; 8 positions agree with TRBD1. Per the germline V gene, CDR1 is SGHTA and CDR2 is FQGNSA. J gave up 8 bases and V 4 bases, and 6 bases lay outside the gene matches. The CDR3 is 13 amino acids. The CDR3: CASSSGQGGGYTF. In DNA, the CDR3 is TGTGCCAGCAGCTCCGGACAGGGAGGCGGCTACACCTTC.

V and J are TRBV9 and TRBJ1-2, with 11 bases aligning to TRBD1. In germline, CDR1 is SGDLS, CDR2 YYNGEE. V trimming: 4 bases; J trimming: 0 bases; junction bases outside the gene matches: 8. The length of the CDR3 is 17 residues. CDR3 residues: CASSTSGTGGPNYGYTF. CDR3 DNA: TGTGCCAGCAGCACCTCCGGGACAGGGGGACCTAACTATGGCTACACCTTC.

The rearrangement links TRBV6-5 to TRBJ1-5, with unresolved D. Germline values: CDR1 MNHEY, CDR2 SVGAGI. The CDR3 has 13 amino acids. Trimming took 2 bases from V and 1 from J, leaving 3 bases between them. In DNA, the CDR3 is TGTGCCAGCAGTTACGGCAGCAATCAGCCCCAGCATTTT. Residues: CASSYGSNQPQHF.

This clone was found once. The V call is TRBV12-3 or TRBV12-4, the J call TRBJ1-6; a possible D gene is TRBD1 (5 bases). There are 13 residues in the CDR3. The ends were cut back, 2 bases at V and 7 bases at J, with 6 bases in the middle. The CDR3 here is CASSLKGNSPLHF. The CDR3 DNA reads TGTGCCAGCAGTTTAAAGGGGAATTCACCCCTCCACTTT.

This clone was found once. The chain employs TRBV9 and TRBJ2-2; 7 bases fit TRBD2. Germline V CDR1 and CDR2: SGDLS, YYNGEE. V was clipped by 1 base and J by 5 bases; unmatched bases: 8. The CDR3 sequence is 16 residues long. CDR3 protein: CASSVSVSGSTGELFF. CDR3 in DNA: TGTGCCAGCAGCGTATCGGTTAGCGGGTCTACCGGGGAGCTGTTTTTT. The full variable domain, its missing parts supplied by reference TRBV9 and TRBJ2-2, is DSGVTQTPKHLITATGQRVTLRCSPRSGDLSVYWYQQSLDQGLQFLIQYYNGEERAKGNILERFSAQQFPDLHSELNLSSLELGDSALYFCASSVSVSGSTGELFFGEGSRLTVL.

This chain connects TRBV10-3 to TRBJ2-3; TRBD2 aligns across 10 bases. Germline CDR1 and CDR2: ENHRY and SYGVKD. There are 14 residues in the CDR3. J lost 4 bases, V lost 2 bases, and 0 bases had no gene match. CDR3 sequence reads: CAISELAGADTQYF. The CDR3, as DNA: TGTGCCATCAGTGAGCTAGCGGGAGCAGATACGCAGTATTTT.

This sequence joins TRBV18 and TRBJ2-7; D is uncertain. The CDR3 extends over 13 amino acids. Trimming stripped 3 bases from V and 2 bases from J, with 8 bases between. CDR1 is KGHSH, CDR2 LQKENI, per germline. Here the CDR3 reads CASSPTAAYEQYF. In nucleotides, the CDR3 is TGTGCCAGCTCACCCACGGCGGCCTACGAGCAGTACTTC.

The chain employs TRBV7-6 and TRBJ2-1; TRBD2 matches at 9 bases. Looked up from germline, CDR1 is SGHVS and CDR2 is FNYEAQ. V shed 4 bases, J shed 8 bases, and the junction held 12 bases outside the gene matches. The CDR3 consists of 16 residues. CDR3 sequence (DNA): TGTGCCAGCAGCTCTCAGGGTAGCGGGAGATTGGATGAGCAGTTCTTC. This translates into CASSSQGSGRLDEQFF.

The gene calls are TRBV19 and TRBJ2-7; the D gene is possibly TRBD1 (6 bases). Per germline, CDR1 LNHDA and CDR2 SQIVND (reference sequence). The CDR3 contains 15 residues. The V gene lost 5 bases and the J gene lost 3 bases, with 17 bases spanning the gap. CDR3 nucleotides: TGTGCCAGTAGTGAAAACGGGCAGGGGATCTACGAGCAGTACTTC. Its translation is CASSENGQGIYEQYF.